Sequencing of this T cell receptor (beta chain) was carried out in a study of blood T cell repertoires in COVID-19. Original processing methods: Amplifying reference gene primers gave estimates of nucleated cell counts. Data came from immunoSEQ multiplex PCR; TCRdb stores just in-frame clones and leaves some out. The DNA was the basis for D and trimming; V, J and clone size are from that table. The sample consists of about 280,000 clones, roughly 85% of them appearing once. The CDR3 spans 15 residues. J lost 5 bases, V lost 7 bases, and 7 bases had no gene match. CDR1 MDHEN and CDR2 SYDVKM come from the germline V gene.

This chain links TRBV28 with TRBJ2-5, with TRBD2 identical over 13 bases. The sequenced material came from peripheral blood. This TCR derives from a man aged 45 to 65 with active or convalescent COVID-19. For the CDR3, the DNA is TGTGCCAGCACAACGGGACTAGCGGGAACGGAGACCCAGTACTTC. Residues: CASTTGLAGTETQYF.